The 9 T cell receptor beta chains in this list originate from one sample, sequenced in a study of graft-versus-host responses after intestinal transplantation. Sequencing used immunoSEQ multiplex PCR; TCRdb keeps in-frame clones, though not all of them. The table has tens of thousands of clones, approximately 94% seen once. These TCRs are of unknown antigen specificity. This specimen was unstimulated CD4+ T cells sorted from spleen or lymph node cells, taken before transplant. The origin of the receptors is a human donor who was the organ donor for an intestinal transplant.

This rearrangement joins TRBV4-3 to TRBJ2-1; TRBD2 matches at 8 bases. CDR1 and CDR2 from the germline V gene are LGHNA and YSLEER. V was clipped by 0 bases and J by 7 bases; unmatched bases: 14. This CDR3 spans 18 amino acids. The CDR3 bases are TGCGCCAGCAGCCAAGATCAGTGGCCGGGGGGGCAAGGGAATGAGCAGTTCTTC. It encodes CASSQDQWPGGQGNEQFF.

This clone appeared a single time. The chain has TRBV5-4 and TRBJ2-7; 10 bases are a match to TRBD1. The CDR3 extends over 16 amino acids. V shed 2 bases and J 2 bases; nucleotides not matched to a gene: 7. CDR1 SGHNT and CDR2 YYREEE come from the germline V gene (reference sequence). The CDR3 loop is CASSFGQGEIAYEQYF. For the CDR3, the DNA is TGTGCCAGCAGCTTCGGACAGGGGGAGATCGCCTACGAGCAGTACTTC.

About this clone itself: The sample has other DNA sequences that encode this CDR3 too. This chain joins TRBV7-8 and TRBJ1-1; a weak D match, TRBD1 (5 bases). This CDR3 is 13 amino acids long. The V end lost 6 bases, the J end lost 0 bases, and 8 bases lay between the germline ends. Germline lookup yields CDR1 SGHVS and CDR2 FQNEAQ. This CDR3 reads CASRPGLNTEAFF. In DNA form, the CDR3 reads TGTGCCAGCAGGCCGGGACTGAACACTGAAGCTTTCTTT.

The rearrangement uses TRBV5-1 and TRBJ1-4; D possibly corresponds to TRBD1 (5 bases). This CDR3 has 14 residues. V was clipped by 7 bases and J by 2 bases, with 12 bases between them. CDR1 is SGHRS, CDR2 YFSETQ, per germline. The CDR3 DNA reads TGCGCCAGCGCCCTGGAGGGGACTAATGAAAAACTGTTTTTT. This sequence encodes CASALEGTNEKLFF.

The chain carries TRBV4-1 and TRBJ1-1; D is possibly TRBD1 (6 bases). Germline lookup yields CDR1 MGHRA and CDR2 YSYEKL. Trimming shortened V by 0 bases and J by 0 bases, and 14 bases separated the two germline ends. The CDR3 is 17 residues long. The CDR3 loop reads CASSQEKRGDMNTEAFF. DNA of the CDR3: TGCGCCAGCAGCCAAGAGAAACGGGGGGACATGAACACTGAAGCTTTCTTT.

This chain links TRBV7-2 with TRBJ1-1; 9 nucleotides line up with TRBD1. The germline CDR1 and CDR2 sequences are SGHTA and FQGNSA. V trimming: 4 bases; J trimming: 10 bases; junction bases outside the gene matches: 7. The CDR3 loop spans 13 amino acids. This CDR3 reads CASSSRDRAGAFF. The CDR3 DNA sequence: TGTGCCAGCAGCTCACGGGACAGGGCGGGAGCTTTCTTT. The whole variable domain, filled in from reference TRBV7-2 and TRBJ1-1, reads GAGVSQSPSNKVTEKGKDVELRCDPISGHTALYWYRQSLGQGLEFLIYFQGNSAPDKSGLPSDRFSAERTGGSVSTLTIQRTQQEDSAVYLCASSSRDRAGAFFGQGTRLTVV.

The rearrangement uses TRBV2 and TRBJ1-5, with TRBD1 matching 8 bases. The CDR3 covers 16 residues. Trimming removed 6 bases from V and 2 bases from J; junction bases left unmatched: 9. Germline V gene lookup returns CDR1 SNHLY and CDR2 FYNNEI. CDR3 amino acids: CASRDRTGRRNQPQHF. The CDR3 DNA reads TGTGCCAGCAGGGACCGGACAGGGAGACGCAATCAGCCCCAGCATTTT.

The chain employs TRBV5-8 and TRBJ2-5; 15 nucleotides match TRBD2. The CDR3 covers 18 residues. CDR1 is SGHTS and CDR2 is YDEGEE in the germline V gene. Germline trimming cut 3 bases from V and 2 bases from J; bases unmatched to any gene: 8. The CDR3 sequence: CASSSGTSGGPYQETQYF. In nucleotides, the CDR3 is TGTGCCAGCAGCTCGGGGACTAGCGGGGGGCCTTATCAAGAGACCCAGTACTTC.

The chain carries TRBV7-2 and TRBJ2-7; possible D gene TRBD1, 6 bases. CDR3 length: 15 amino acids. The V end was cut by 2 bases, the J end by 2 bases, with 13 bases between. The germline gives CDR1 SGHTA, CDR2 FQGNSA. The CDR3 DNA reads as TGTGCCAGCAGCTTATCGTCGGGACAAGCCTACGAGCAGTACTTC. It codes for CASSLSSGQAYEQYF.